The 15 T cell receptor beta chains reported below all come from one sample, sequenced in a study of T-cell reconstitution after alpha-beta-depleted transplantation in children. Unique molecular identifiers were incorporated during preparation of the TCRbeta library. Each CDR3 protein gets one entry after TCRdb re-called the PCR reads with MiXCR. The sample shows 500,000 to 750,000 distinct CDR3 sequences, roughly 13% of them seen only once. Material: PBMCs, mostly from graft donor cells, obtained 360 days after TCRalphabeta/CD19-depleted stem cell transplant. The receptors come from a male patient under 18 who had a stem cell transplant for acute myeloid leukemia, so the T cells may come from the graft donor.

The V call is TRBV11-3, the J call TRBJ2-1; 8 bases are a match to TRBD1. V trimming: 3 bases; J trimming: 9 bases; junction bases outside the gene matches: 7. The CDR3 totals 14 residues. CDR1 is SGHNT, CDR2 YENEEA, per germline. CDR3 sequence reads: CASSFSGGLGEQFF. The CDR3 nucleotides read TGTGCCAGCAGCTTCTCAGGGGGCCTGGGTGAGCAGTTCTTC.

This clonotype was found a few times. This chain joins TRBV18 and TRBJ2-4, with D unclear. Trimming took 4 bases from V and 0 from J, leaving 22 bases between them. Germline CDR1 is KGHSH and CDR2 is LQKENI. The CDR3 loop spans 19 amino acids. CDR3 sequence: CASSLTTTLDGLAKNIQYF. CDR3 DNA: TGTGCCAGCTCACTCACTACTACCTTGGACGGCCTAGCCAAAAACATTCAGTACTTC.

Concerning this clonotype itself: A junction boundary mismatches the germline segment, possibly from a read error. The chain recombines TRBV15 with TRBJ1-1; D ambiguous. Germline V gene data show CDR1 as LNHNV and CDR2 as YYDKDF (reference sequence). The CDR3 extends over 17 amino acids. Here the CDR3 reads CATSRDGIRNFNIEAFF. CDR3 nucleotide sequence: TGTGCCACCAGCAGAGATGGAATAAGGAATTTTAACATTGAAGCTTTCTTT.

In its sample, this clonotype was seen many times. This chain connects TRBV6-2 or TRBV6-3 to TRBJ2-1; the match to TRBD2 covers 8 bases. V gave up 6 bases and J gave up 8 bases; unmatched junction bases: 12. The CDR3 covers 15 residues. The germline V gene encodes CDR1 MNHEY and CDR2 SVGEGT. This CDR3 reads CASSHPKAGVYEQFF. The CDR3 DNA is TGTGCCAGCAGCCACCCGAAAGCGGGAGTTTATGAGCAGTTCTTC.

The DNA of the CDR3 is TGTGCCAGCAGGAGCACAGGGCCCGGGAGCTCCTACAATGAGCAGTTCTTC. This codes for CASRSTGPGSSYNEQFF. The chain couples TRBV6-1 to TRBJ2-1; perhaps D is TRBD1 or TRBD2 (6 bases each). V dropped 6 bases and J dropped 0 bases, with 18 bases sitting between them. Germline V gives CDR1 MNHNS, CDR2 SASEGT. The CDR3 is 17 residues long.

This clonotype was seen a few times. The chain has TRBV7-8 and TRBJ2-7, with 9 positions matching TRBD2. CDR3 length: 14 residues. CDR1 is SGHVS and CDR2 is FQNEAQ in the germline V gene. J gave up 4 bases and V 5 bases, and 6 bases lay outside the gene matches. CDR3 sequence (DNA): TGTGCCAGCAGCCCGAAGACTAGCGGATACGAGCAGTACTTC. This codes for CASSPKTSGYEQYF.

This clonotype was counted between two and nine times. This chain joins TRBV28 and TRBJ2-3; D call uncertain. Per germline, CDR1 MDHEN and CDR2 SYDVKM. The CDR3 has 17 amino acids. Trimming removed 5 bases at V and 3 bases at J, with 21 bases between. The CDR3 here is CASSPIGRAIRTDTQYF. The CDR3 DNA reads as TGTGCCAGCAGTCCCATAGGAAGGGCCATTAGGACAGATACGCAGTATTTT. Combining the CDR3 with reference TRBV28 and TRBJ2-3 gives the whole variable domain DVKVTQSSRYLVKRTGEKVFLECVQDMDHENMFWYRQDPGLGLRLIYFSYDVKMKEKGDIPEGYSVSREKKERFSLILESASTNQTSMYLCASSPIGRAIRTDTQYFGPGTRLTVL.

The V call is TRBV20-1, the J call TRBJ2-4; perhaps TRBD2 as D (7 bases). The germline V gene encodes CDR1 DFQATT and CDR2 SNEGSKA (reference sequence). CDR3 length: 16 residues. Trimming removed 0 bases from V and 3 bases from J, with 15 bases in between. The CDR3, as DNA: TGCAGTGCTAGAGATCGGGGGAGGGGGGACAAAAACATTCAGTACTTC. Its protein is CSARDRGRGDKNIQYF.

This clonotype was seen ten or more times. V and J are TRBV20-1 and TRBJ2-1, with a tentative D call TRBD2 (5 bases). Germline V gene data show CDR1 as DFQATT and CDR2 as SNEGSKA (reference sequence). With 2 bases removed from V and 3 bases from J, the gap between germline ends came to 14 bases. The CDR3 is 15 amino acids. The CDR3 DNA is TGCAGTGCTAGAAGTGGACTCCCCCACTACAATGAGCAGTTCTTC. Protein product: CSARSGLPHYNEQFF.

On this clonotype itself: A read error is likely, as this CDR3 ends without the conserved phenylalanine or tryptophan. The CDR3 spells CSAWAPGANQPQHS. DNA of the CDR3: TGCAGTGCATGGGCCCCGGGCGCCAATCAGCCCCAGCATTCT. The chain recombines TRBV20-1 with TRBJ1-5; D not resolved. Germline V lookup: CDR1 DFQATT, CDR2 SNEGSKA (reference sequence). V lost 6 bases and J lost 3, with 15 bases in between. The CDR3 length is 14 residues.

This sequence joins TRBV4-2 and TRBJ2-1; 9 bases are shared with TRBD2. The V segment lost 0 bases and the J segment 12 bases; nucleotides outside the gene matches: 15. CDR1 is LGHNA and CDR2 is YNFKEQ in the germline V gene. The CDR3 is made up of 17 amino acids. For the CDR3, the DNA is TGTGCCAGCAGCCAAGATAGGCTAGCGGGGACTAACACGGGGCAGTTCTTC. Encoded protein: CASSQDRLAGTNTGQFF.

This clonotype was picked up a small number of times. This chain connects TRBV20-1 to TRBJ2-3; TRBD2 aligns across 10 bases. The CDR3 totals 15 residues. Germline V CDR1 and CDR2: DFQATT, SNEGSKA (reference sequence). V dropped 2 bases and J dropped 3; count of bases not matched to a gene: 5. CDR3 DNA sequence: TGCAGTGCTAGACTAGCGGGAGTGGTGACAGATACGCAGTATTTT. It is translated as CSARLAGVVTDTQYF.

This clonotype was detected only a few times. The chain is built from TRBV6-1 and TRBJ2-7, with D possibly being TRBD2 (5 bases). This CDR3 spans 14 amino acids. The germline gives CDR1 MNHNS, CDR2 SASEGT. V was pared by 6 bases and J by 2 bases, with 14 bases between. The CDR3 bases are TGTGCCAGCAGCCTCTCCAAGGGAGCCTACGAGCAGTACTTC. Its protein product is CASSLSKGAYEQYF.

This clonotype was picked up one time. This chain uses TRBV19 with TRBJ1-5; a weak D match, TRBD1 (5 bases). This CDR3 spans 16 amino acids. CDR1 and CDR2 from the germline V gene are LNHDA and SQIVND (reference sequence). Trimming took 11 bases from V and 1 from J, leaving 21 bases between them. CDR3 nucleotides: TGTGCCTGCAGATTCGCGTGGGGCCAGAGCAATCAGCCCCAGCATTTT. It translates to CACRFAWGQSNQPQHF.

The chain employs TRBV28 and TRBJ2-2, with TRBD2 identical over 10 bases. The V and J ends lost 8 bases and 0 bases, in that order; junction bases with no gene match: 12. Germline CDR1 and CDR2: MDHEN and SYDVKM. This CDR3 comprises 18 residues. In DNA form, the CDR3 reads TGTGCCAGCGAAGCCTCCGTACTAGCGGGGACGAACACCGGGGAGCTGTTTTTT. It yields the protein CASEASVLAGTNTGELFF.